The clone carrying this T cell receptor (beta chain) was picked up a small number of times. Its antigen is unidentified. Germline V gives CDR1 DFQATT, CDR2 SNEGSKA (reference sequence). The CDR3 covers 12 residues. Trimming pared 5 bases from V and 4 bases from J, leaving 11 bases between. The entry originates in a study of CD8 T cells in ankylosing spondylitis. Study observations and caveats: The authors reported significant enrichment of disease-linked clones in matched ankylosing spondylitis synovial fluid. Previous work reported some of these motif variants in the synovial fluid and blood of reactive arthritis. Ankylosing spondylitis blood appeared to carry a characteristic TCR beta motif of roughly 8 highly homologous variants.

With molecular barcodes, quantitative 5'-RACE was used to make the TCR beta libraries. MiXCR, applied by TCRdb to the 5' RACE reads, yields one record per CDR3 protein. The sample shows about 800,000 distinct CDR3 sequences, approximately 12% of them seen only once. The source material was blood, either unsorted or a sorted T cell fraction (not recorded which). The V and J genes are TRBV20-1 and TRBJ1-1; D is ambiguous. The receptor was isolated from a male donor with ankylosing spondylitis. Here the CDR3 DNA reads TGCAGTGCTCACACAGTCCTCACTGAAGCTTTCTTT. This gives the protein CSAHTVLTEAFF.